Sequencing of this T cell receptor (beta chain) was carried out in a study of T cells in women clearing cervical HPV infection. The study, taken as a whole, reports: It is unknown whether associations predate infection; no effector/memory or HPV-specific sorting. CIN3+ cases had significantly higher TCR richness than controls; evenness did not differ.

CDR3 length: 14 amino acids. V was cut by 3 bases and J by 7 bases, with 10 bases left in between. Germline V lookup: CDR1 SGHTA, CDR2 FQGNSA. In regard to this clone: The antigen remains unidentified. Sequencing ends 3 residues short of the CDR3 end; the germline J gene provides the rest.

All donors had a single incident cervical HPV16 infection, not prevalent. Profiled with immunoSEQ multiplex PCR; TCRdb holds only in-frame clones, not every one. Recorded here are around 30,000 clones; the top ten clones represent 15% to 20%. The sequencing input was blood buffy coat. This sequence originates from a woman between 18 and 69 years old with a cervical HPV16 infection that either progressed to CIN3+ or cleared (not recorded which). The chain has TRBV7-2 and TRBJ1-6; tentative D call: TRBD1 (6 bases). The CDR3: CASSLGTYNSPLHF. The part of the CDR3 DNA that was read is TGTGCCAGCAGCTTGGGGACATACAATTCACCC. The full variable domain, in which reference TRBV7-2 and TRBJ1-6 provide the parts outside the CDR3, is GAGVSQSPSNKVTEKGKDVELRCDPISGHTALYWYRQSLGQGLEFLIYFQGNSAPDKSGLPSDRFSAERTGGSVSTLTIQRTQQEDSAVYLCASSLGTYNSPLHFGNGTRLTVT.